The subject of this entry is one TCR beta chain. Its cognate antigen is unknown. The sample belongs to a study of shared clonotypes between healthy human individuals. The naive CD8 subset, CD45RO-negative cells positively selected for CCR7, excluded terminally differentiated effector memory CD45RA+ cells. This CDR3 is built from 13 residues. The germline CDR1 and CDR2 sequences are MDHEN and SYDVKM. Trimming took 3 bases from V and 2 from J, leaving 8 bases between them. Study-wide results and limits: Relative to their counterparts shared across all four donors, non-shared clonotypes exhibited diminished generation probabilities.

Sequencing was performed with immunoSEQ multiplex PCR; in TCRdb, only in-frame clones are kept and a portion is missing. The sample shows about 2.2 million clones, 85% to 95% of them seen only once. V usage is TRBV28 and J usage is TRBJ2-7, with D tentatively TRBD2 (5 bases). Sequencing was carried out using naive CD8+ T cells from PBMCs. The clonotype comes from a man younger than 30 in good health. Some clones in this sample may be carry-over from other donors' samples. The CDR3 loop is CASSFGDTYEQYF. The DNA for the CDR3 is TGTGCCAGCAGTTTCGGGGATACCTACGAGCAGTACTTC.